This is a list of T cell receptor beta chains from one sample in a study of blood T cells in healthy people across ages. TCRdb reanalysed the 5' RACE reads using MiXCR and keeps one entry per CDR3 protein. The sample includes 890,000 or so distinct CDR3 sequences, approximately 65% seen only once; the top ten take 25% to 35%. Sequencing used blood. The source is a man aged 25-45 years in good health. CDR3s include the opening cysteine and the closing phenylalanine or tryptophan. D genes are given only for firm matches. Where a row states a size, it is once, few, many or the class of an expanded clone; other rows omit it.

D gene	V gene	clone size	J gene	CDR3 DNA	CDR3 protein
.	TRBV20-1	.	TRBJ2-4	TGCAGTGCGTCCGGGCCCAGTTTAGACATTCAGTACTTC	CSASGPSLDIQYF
TRBD1	TRBV7-2	.	TRBJ2-3	TGTGCCAGCAGCTTCGACAGGGGCGCAGATACGCAGTATTTT	CASSFDRGADTQYF
TRBD1	TRBV5-6	.	TRBJ2-5	TGTGCCAGCAGCTGGGACAGGGGGACTCAAGAGACCCAGTACTTC	CASSWDRGTQETQYF
TRBD1	TRBV3-1	few	TRBJ2-5	TGTGCCAGCAGCCACTGGACAGGGGGAGAGACCCAGTACTTC	CASSHWTGGETQYF
.	TRBV3-1	.	TRBJ1-2	TGTGCCAGCAGCCTAACTCCGGGGTTCTATGGCTACACCTTC	CASSLTPGFYGYTF
.	TRBV29-1	once	TRBJ2-7	TGCAGCGTAGAAGGTCCCGGACAGAGCCGAGGGGAGCAGTACTTC	CSVEGPGQSRGEQYF
TRBD1	TRBV6-5	.	TRBJ2-5	TGTGCCAGCAGTTACTCGACAGGGTTGGAGACCCAGTACTTC	CASSYSTGLETQYF
TRBD1	TRBV12-3/TRBV12-4	.	TRBJ1-1	TGTGCCAGCTCCCAGGACAGGGTTTCGGACACTGAAGCTTTCTTT	CASSQDRVSDTEAFF
.	TRBV3-1	.	TRBJ2-4	TGTGCCAGCAGCCCCGGGGGATGGGCCAAAAACATTCAGTACTTC	CASSPGGWAKNIQYF
.	TRBV20-1	.	TRBJ2-5	TGCAGTGCTAGAGGGCAGGATCGAATAGAGACCCAGTACTTC	CSARGQDRIETQYF
.	TRBV12-3/TRBV12-4	.	TRBJ1-2	TGTGCCAGCAGTCCTGGCGTTCCTACCGGCTACACCTTC	CASSPGVPTGYTF
.	TRBV9	few	TRBJ2-1	TGTGCCAGCAGCGTAGCTACGAGGGATGAGCAGTTCTTC	CASSVATRDEQFF
.	TRBV6-6	.	TRBJ2-1	TGTGCCAGCAGTTATTATGGCTACAATGAGCAGTTCTTC	CASSYYGYNEQFF
.	TRBV29-1	.	TRBJ2-5	TGCAGTTTACGCGGGGTTCAAGAGACCCAGTACTTC	CSLRGVQETQYF
.	TRBV29-1	once	TRBJ2-3	TGCAGCGTTGGGGACACAGATACGCAGTATTTT	CSVGDTDTQYF
.	TRBV29-1	.	TRBJ2-3	TGCAGCGTTGAAGATGGTTCGGGGACAGATACGCAGTATTTT	CSVEDGSGTDTQYF
.	TRBV12-3/TRBV12-4	.	TRBJ2-5	TGTGCCAGCAGCAGGACGCAGGGGCAGGAGGAGACCCAGTACTTC	CASSRTQGQEETQYF
.	TRBV5-4	.	TRBJ1-2	TGTGCCAGCAGCTTTGAGGGAAGCGAGTATGGCTACACCTTC	CASSFEGSEYGYTF
.	TRBV2	.	TRBJ1-6	TGTGCCAGCAGTCCTAGGACCTATAATTCACTCCTCCACTTT	CASSPRTYNSLLHF
.	TRBV7-9	.	TRBJ1-2	TGTGCCAGCAGCCTAGAAGTTAAGACACCGTCTTATGGCTACACCTTC	CASSLEVKTPSYGYTF
.	TRBV7-2	few	TRBJ2-3	TGTGCCAGCAGCCCGGGCCTGTACACAGATACGCAGTATTTT	CASSPGLYTDTQYF
.	TRBV20-1	few	TRBJ2-7	TGCAGTGCTGAAGACGGGCGCAGGGACGAGCAGTACTTC	CSAEDGRRDEQYF
TRBD2	TRBV7-2	medium-sized	TRBJ2-3	TGTGCCAGCAGCTTAAGGCTAGCGGGGGGGGGCACAGATACGCAGTATTTT	CASSLRLAGGGTDTQYF
.	TRBV7-2	.	TRBJ1-2	TGTGCCAGCAGCTTGTCGGACACATCAGCCTATGGCTACACCTTC	CASSLSDTSAYGYTF
.	TRBV20-1	.	TRBJ2-2	TGCAGTGCTAGGTCGGGGCACACCGGGGAGCTGTTTTTT	CSARSGHTGELFF
TRBD1	TRBV3-1	.	TRBJ1-6	TGTGCCAGCAGCCGCGGGACAGGCGATCCACCCCTCCACTTT	CASSRGTGDPPLHF
TRBD1	TRBV2	.	TRBJ1-5	TGTGCCAGCACTAGTCTGGACAGGAACAATCAGCCCCAGCATTTT	CASTSLDRNNQPQHF
TRBD2	TRBV4-2	.	TRBJ2-5	TGTGCCAGCAGCCCAGGGACTAGCGGGGGTGTGATTAAAGAGACCCAGTACTTC	CASSPGTSGGVIKETQYF
.	TRBV28	.	TRBJ2-7	TGTGACAGCAGTTTATTGGGGGTAGGAACCTACGAGCAGTACTTC	CDSSLLGVGTYEQYF
.	TRBV4-3	.	TRBJ2-3	TGCGCCAGCACCTCCGGAGATGGTACGCAGTATTTT	CASTSGDGTQYF
TRBD1	TRBV3-1	.	TRBJ1-4	TGTGCCAGCAGCCAAGATCTACGACAGGGGGCGACGAAACTGTTTTTT	CASSQDLRQGATKLFF
.	TRBV30	.	TRBJ2-1	TGTGCCTGGAGTGTACTAAGCGATGAGCAGTTCTTC	CAWSVLSDEQFF
.	TRBV28	few	TRBJ1-4	TGTGCCAGCAGTCTAATACAGAGCCGGGATGAAAAACTGTTTTTT	CASSLIQSRDEKLFF
TRBD2	TRBV7-2	.	TRBJ2-7	TGTGCCGGCAGCTTAAAGCGGGGGGGTGGTAATGAGCAGTACTTC	CAGSLKRGGGNEQYF
.	TRBV5-1	.	TRBJ2-7	TGCGCCAGCAGCTTGGGACAGATCTCCTACGAGCAGTACTTC	CASSLGQISYEQYF
TRBD2	TRBV29-1	once	TRBJ2-1	TGCAGCGTGCGACTAGCGGAGGGCCTTAACAATGAGCAGTTCTTC	CSVRLAEGLNNEQFF
.	TRBV2	.	TRBJ2-7	TGTGCCAGCATCGCCGGGCAGAGCTACGAGCAGTACTTC	CASIAGQSYEQYF